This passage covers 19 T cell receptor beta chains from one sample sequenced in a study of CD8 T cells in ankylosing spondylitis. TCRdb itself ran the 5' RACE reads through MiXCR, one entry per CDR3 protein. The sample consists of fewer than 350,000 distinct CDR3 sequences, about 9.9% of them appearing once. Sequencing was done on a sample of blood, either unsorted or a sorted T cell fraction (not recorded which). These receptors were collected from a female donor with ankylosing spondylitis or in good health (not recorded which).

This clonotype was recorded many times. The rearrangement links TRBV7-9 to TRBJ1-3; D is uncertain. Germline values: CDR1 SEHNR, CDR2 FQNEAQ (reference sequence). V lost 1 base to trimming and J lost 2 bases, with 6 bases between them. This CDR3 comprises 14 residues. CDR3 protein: CASSLVSAGNTIYF. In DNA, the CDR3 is TGTGCCAGCAGCTTAGTGAGTGCTGGAAACACCATATATTTT.

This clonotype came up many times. In nucleotides, the CDR3 is TGTGCCAGCAGGAGAGGGGGTCAGCCCCAGCATTTT. It yields the protein CASRRGGQPQHF. The chain links TRBV27 to TRBJ1-5; tentatively, D is TRBD1 (6 bases). Between the trimmed V and J ends, which lost 6 bases and 6 bases, there was a span of 9 bases. Germline V CDR1 and CDR2: MNHEY, SMNVEV (reference sequence). The CDR3 extends over 12 amino acids.

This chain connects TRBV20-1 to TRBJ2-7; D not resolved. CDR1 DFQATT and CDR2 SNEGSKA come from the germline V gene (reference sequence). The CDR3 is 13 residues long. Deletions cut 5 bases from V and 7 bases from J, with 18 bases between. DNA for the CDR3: TGCAGTGCTTCCCGACGTTCCCTAGGAGAGCAGTACTTC. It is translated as CSASRRSLGEQYF.

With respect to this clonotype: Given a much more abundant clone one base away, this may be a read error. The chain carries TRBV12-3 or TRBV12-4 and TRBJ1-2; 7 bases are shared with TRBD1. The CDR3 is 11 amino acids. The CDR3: CDSGTAYGYTF. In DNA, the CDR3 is TGTGACAGCGGGACAGCCTATGGCTACACCTTC.

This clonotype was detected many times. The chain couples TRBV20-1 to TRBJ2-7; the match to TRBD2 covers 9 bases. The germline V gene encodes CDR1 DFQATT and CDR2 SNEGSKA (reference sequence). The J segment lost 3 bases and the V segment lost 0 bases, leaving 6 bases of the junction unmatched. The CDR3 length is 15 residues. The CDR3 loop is CSARDRDSGGYEQYF. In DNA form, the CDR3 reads TGCAGTGCTAGAGATCGAGATAGCGGGGGCTACGAGCAGTACTTC.

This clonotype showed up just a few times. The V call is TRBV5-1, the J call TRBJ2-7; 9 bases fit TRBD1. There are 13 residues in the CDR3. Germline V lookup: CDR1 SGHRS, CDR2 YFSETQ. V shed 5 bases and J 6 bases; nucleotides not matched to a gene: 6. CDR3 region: CASRAGTGSEQYF. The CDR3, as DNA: TGCGCCAGCAGGGCAGGGACAGGGAGCGAGCAGTACTTC. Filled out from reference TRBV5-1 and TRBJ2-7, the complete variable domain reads KAGVTQTPRYLIKTRGQQVTLSCSPISGHRSVSWYQQTPGQGLQFLFEYFSETQRNKGNFPGRFSGRQFSNSRSEMNVSTLELGDSALYLCASRAGTGSEQYFGPGTRLTVT.

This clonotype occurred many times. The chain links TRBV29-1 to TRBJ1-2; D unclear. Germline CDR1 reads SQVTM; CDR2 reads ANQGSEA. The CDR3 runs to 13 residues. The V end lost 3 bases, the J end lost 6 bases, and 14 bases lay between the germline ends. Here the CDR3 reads CSVDRQLTDGYTF. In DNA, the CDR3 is TGCAGCGTTGACAGGCAATTAACGGATGGCTACACCTTC. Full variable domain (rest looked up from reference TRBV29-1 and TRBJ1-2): SAVISQKPSRDICQRGTSLTIQCQVDSQVTMMFWYRQQPGQSLTLIATANQGSEATYESGFVIDKFPISRPNLTFSTLTVSNMSPEDSSIYLCSVDRQLTDGYTFGSGTRLTVV.

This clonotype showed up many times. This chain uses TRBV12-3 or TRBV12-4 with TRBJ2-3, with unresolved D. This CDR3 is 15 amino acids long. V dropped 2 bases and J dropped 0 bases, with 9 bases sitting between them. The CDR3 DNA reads TGTGCCAGCAGTTTATACGGTTTTAGCACAGATACGCAGTATTTT. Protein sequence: CASSLYGFSTDTQYF.

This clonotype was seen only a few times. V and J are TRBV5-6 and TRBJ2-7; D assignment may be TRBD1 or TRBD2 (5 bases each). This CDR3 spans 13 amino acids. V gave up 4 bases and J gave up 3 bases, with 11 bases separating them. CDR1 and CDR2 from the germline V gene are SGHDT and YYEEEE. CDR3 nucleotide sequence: TGTGCCAGCAGCCCCGGGGCCAGCTACGAGCAGTACTTC. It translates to CASSPGASYEQYF.

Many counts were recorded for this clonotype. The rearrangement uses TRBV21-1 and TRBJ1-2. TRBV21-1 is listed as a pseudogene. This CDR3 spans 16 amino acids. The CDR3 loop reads CASSKEGWTGLYGYTF. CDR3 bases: TGTGCCAGCAGCAAAGAAGGGTGGACGGGACTCTATGGCTACACCTTC.

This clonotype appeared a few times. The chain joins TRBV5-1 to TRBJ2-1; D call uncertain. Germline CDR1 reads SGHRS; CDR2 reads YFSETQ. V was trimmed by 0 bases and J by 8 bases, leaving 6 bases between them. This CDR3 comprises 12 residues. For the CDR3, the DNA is TGCGCCAGCAGCTTGGCCCAAGATGAGCAGTTCTTC. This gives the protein CASSLAQDEQFF. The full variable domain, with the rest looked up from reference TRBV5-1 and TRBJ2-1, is KAGVTQTPRYLIKTRGQQVTLSCSPISGHRSVSWYQQTPGQGLQFLFEYFSETQRNKGNFPGRFSGRQFSNSRSEMNVSTLELGDSALYLCASSLAQDEQFFGPGTRLTVL.

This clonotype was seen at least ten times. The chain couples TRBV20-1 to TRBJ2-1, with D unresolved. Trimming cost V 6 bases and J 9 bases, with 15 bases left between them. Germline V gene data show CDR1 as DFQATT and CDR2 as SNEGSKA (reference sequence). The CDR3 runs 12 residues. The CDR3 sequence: CSAYLTPGEQFF. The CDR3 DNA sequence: TGCAGTGCCTACCTAACCCCCGGTGAGCAGTTCTTC.

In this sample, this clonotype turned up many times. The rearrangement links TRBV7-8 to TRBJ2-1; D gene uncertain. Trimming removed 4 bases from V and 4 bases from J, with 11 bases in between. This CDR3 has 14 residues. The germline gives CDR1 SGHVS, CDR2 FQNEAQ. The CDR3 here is CASSSGRVYNEQFF. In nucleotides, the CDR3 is TGTGCCAGCAGCTCCGGTAGGGTGTACAATGAGCAGTTCTTC.

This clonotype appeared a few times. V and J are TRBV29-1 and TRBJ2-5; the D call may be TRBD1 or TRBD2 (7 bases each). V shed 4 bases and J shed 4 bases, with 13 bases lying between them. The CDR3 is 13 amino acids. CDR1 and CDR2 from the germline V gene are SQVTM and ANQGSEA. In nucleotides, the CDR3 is TGCAGCGTTGCAGGGGGGGTGAGAGAGACCCAGTACTTC. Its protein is CSVAGGVRETQYF.

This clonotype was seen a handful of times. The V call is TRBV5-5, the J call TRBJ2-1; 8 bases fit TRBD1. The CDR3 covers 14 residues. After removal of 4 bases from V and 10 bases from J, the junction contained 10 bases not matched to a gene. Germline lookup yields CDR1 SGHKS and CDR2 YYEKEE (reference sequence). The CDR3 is CASSKDRDSVEQFF. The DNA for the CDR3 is TGTGCCAGCAGCAAGGACAGGGACTCCGTAGAGCAGTTCTTC.

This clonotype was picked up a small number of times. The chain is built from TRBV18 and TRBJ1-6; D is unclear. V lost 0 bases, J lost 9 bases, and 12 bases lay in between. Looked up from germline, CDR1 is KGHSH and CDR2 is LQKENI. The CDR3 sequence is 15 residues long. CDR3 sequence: CASSPPSGVGSPLHF. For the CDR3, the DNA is TGTGCCAGCTCACCACCCTCCGGGGTTGGTTCACCCCTCCACTTT.

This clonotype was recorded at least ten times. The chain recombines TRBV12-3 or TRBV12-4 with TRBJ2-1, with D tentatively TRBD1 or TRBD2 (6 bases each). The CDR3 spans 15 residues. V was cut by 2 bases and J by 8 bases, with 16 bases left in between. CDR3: CASSLLWGAEDEQFF. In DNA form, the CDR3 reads TGTGCCAGCAGTTTATTGTGGGGGGCCGAGGATGAGCAGTTCTTC.

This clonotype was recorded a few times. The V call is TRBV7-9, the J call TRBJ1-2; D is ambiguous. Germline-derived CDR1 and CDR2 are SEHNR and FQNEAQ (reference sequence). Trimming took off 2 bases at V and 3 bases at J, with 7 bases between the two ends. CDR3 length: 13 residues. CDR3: CASSLQEYYGYTF. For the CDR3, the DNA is TGTGCCAGCAGCTTACAGGAATACTATGGCTACACCTTC.

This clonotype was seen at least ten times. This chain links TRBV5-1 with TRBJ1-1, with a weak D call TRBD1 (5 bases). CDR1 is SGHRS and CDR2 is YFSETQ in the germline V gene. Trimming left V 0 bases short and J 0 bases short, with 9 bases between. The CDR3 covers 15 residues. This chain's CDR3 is CASSLEDIMNTEAFF. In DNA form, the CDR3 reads TGCGCCAGCAGCTTGGAGGACATCATGAACACTGAAGCTTTCTTT.